The text below deals with one T cell receptor beta chain. Its matching antigen is unknown. This specimen includes other DNA sequences encoding the same CDR3. Some clones are missing from TCRdb's copy, which holds only in-frame ones; the method was immunoSEQ multiplex PCR. The sample has about 980,000 clones, about three quarters seen once; the top ten hold about 1.5%. The data derive from a study of shared clonotypes between healthy human individuals. Study-level findings and limits: Researchers sampled only blood; tissue repertoires likely differ.

V trimming: 0 bases; J trimming: 8 bases; junction bases outside the gene matches: 2. This CDR3 comprises 13 residues. Per the germline V gene, CDR1 is SGHRS and CDR2 is YFSETQ. The clonotype originates from a man aged 18 to 29 in good health. The gene calls are TRBV5-1 and TRBJ1-2; the match to TRBD1 covers 9 bases. Sequenced sample: memory CD4+ T cells sorted from blood. The subset was: CD45RA-negative fraction. The CDR3 protein is CASSLEGQGGYTF. The CDR3 DNA reads TGCGCCAGCAGCTTGGAGGGACAGGGAGGCTACACCTTC.